This TCR delta chain came from a study of delta chains in infants with herpesvirus infections. Study overall: Postnatally CMV-infected infants were checked for a public fetal Vdelta1/Vgamma8 clonotype.

This clone was detected a few times. Reverse transcription of PBMC RNA used primers specific for the gamma and delta chains. TCRdb used CATT to re-call clones from the RT-PCR reads. This sample has under 900 delta-chain clones, with around 35% found just once. Trimming shortened V by 0 bases and J by 0 bases, and 11 bases separated the two germline ends. CDR3 length equals 18 residues. Germline values: CDR1 GEAIGNYY, CDR2 EKD. V is TRDV2 and J is TRDJ3, with D unclear. The TCR originated in a human donor who was a Ugandan infant, either HIV-exposed or HIV-unexposed (not recorded which). The sequencing here drew on peripheral blood, taken at time point 2 of longitudinal follow-up. For the CDR3, the DNA is TGTGCCTGTGACACCGCAGGGGCTAGCTCCTGGGACACCCGACAGATGTTTTTC. Amino acid sequence: CACDTAGASSWDTRQMFF.